Listed here is a single TCR beta chain. Sorting used thawed, overnight-rested PBMC stained with anti-CD3, a viability dye and GMM-loaded CD1B tetramer. CD1B tetramers were loaded with Rhodococcus equi-derived C32 glucose monomycolate. PBMC for tetramer sorting were first depleted of CD14-expressing monocytes. Approximately 95,000 tetramer-negative cells were sorted from each donor. Libraries were prepared by immunoSEQ multiplex PCR; TCRdb keeps only in-frame clonotypes and omits some of them. The sample yields about 58,000 clones, around 90% seen once. Trimming stripped 3 bases from V and 4 bases from J, with 16 bases between. The germline V gene has CDR1 SGDLS and CDR2 YYNGEE. The CDR3 loop spans 15 amino acids. These data originate in a study of T cells in tuberculosis. Overall study context: CD1B tetramers identified T cells specific for mycobacterial lipid GMM. General study results and limits: Low-affinity CD1B-GMM tetramer-binding T cells may have been missed.

Material for sequencing was CD1b-GMM tetramer-negative cells sorted from PBMCs. V and J are TRBV9 and TRBJ2-5, with a possible D match to TRBD2 (5 bases). This receptor was taken from an adult woman with latent tuberculosis. CDR3 region: CASSGLAKSPETQYF. CDR3 nucleotides: TGTGCCAGCAGCGGTCTAGCTAAATCTCCAGAGACCCAGTACTTC.